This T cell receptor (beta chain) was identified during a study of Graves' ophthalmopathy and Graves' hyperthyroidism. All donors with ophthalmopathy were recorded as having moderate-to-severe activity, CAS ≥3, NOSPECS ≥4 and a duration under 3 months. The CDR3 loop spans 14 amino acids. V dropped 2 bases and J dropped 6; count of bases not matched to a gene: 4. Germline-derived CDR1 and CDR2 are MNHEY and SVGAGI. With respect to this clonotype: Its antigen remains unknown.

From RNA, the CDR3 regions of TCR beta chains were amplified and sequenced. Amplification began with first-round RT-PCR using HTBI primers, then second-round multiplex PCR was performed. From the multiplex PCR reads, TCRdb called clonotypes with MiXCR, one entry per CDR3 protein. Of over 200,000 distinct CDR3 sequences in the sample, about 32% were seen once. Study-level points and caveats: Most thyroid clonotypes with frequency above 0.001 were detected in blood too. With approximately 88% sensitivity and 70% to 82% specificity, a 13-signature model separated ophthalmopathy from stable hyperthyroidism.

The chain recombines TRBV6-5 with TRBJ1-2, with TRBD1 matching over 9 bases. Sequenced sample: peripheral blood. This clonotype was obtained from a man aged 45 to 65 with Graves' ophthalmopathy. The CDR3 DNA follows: TGTGCCAGCAGTTACGCGGGACAGGGCAATGGCTACACCTTC. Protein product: CASSYAGQGNGYTF.